A selection of T cell receptor beta chains follows, all from one sample in a study of shared clonotypes between healthy human individuals. Assay used: immunoSEQ multiplex PCR; TCRdb lists only in-frame clones, some missing. The repertoire holds a few hundred thousand clones, with roughly three quarters as singletons. Material for sequencing was PBMCs. Receptors originate from a woman between 40 and 50 years old in good health. Some clones in this sample may be carry-over from other donors' samples. The CDR3 runs from the conserved cysteine through the conserved F or W. D genes are given only for firm matches. Clone size appears in some rows only: once, few, many, or a class for an expanded clone.

j_call d_call v_call clone_size cdr3_aa cdr3_nt
TRBJ1-1 TRBD1 TRBV18 many CASLDRETEAFF TGTGCCAGCTTGGACAGGGAGACTGAAGCTTTCTTT
TRBJ2-1 TRBD1 TRBV18 . CASSPPWTGSSYNEQFF TGTGCCAGCTCACCACCCTGGACAGGGAGCTCCTACAATGAGCAGTTCTTC
TRBJ2-1 . TRBV6-5 few CASRTTGTAYNEQFF TGTGCCAGCAGAACGACCGGGACGGCTTACAATGAGCAGTTCTTC
TRBJ2-3 TRBD2 TRBV29-1 . CSVAQLARMTDTQYF TGCAGCGTCGCTCAACTAGCGAGAATGACAGATACGCAGTATTTT
TRBJ2-5 TRBD2 TRBV18 few CASSPPGLAGETQYF TGTGCCAGCTCACCACCGGGACTAGCGGGAGAGACCCAGTACTTC
TRBJ2-1 TRBD2 TRBV4-3 . CASSPSLAGGYNEQFF TGCGCCAGCAGCCCCTCCCTAGCGGGAGGATACAATGAGCAGTTCTTC
TRBJ1-1 TRBD1 TRBV9 . CASSPGTGRPMNTEAFF TGTGCCAGCAGCCCCGGGACAGGGCGTCCGATGAACACTGAAGCTTTCTTT
TRBJ1-3 . TRBV6-6 . CASSYEGSPGNTIYF TGTGCCAGCAGTTACGAAGGTTCACCTGGAAACACCATATATTTT
TRBJ2-1 . TRBV5-1 few CASSLSLFIGIGVTYNEQFF TGCGCCAGCAGCTTGTCACTGTTTATCGGTATCGGAGTTACCTACAATGAGCAGTTCTTC
TRBJ2-3 TRBD1 TRBV7-3 few CASSLRGGDTDTQYF TGTGCCAGCAGCTTAAGAGGGGGCGACACAGATACGCAGTATTTT
TRBJ2-7 . TRBV7-9 . CAITGSGYEQYF TGTGCCATTACGGGCTCAGGGTACGAGCAGTACTTC
TRBJ1-5 . TRBV6-1 . CASATGSNQPQHF TGTGCCAGCGCGACCGGGTCCAATCAGCCCCAGCATTTT
TRBJ1-1 . TRBV4-3 once CASSQEHRNTEAFF TGCGCCAGCAGCCAAGAACACCGGAACACTGAAGCTTTCTTT
TRBJ2-1 TRBD2 TRBV28 . CASSLPDRDYSYNEQFF TGTGCCAGCAGTTTGCCCGACCGGGACTACTCCTACAATGAGCAGTTCTTC
TRBJ2-7 . TRBV28 . CASTTGVPYEQYF TGTGCCAGCACCACCGGGGTACCCTACGAGCAGTACTTC
TRBJ2-1 . TRBV28 few CASSTLAREQFF TGTGCCAGCAGCACACTAGCCCGTGAGCAGTTCTTC
TRBJ2-1 TRBD2 TRBV7-7 . CASSPLAGSYNEQFF TGTGCTAGCAGCCCCCTAGCGGGCTCCTACAATGAGCAGTTCTTC
TRBJ2-1 . TRBV29-1 . CSVFRRDILYNEQFF TGCAGCGTTTTTAGGAGGGACATCTTGTACAATGAGCAGTTCTTC
TRBJ2-7 TRBD2 TRBV19 . CASSNQREAYEQYF TGTGCCAGTAGTAACCAGCGGGAGGCCTACGAGCAGTACTTC
TRBJ2-1 . TRBV30 . CAWAAGYHNEQFF TGTGCCTGGGCGGCTGGATATCACAATGAGCAGTTCTTC
TRBJ1-2 . TRBV6-6 . CASSLDPGYGYTF TGTGCCAGCAGTCTCGACCCCGGGTATGGCTACACCTTC
TRBJ2-3 TRBD1 TRBV5-4 . CASSLARGQPDTQYF TGTGCCAGCAGCTTGGCCAGGGGGCAACCAGATACGCAGTATTTT
TRBJ2-1 . TRBV9 . CASSVGLENNEQFF TGTGCCAGCAGCGTAGGTCTGGAGAACAATGAGCAGTTCTTC
TRBJ2-2 . TRBV4-3 . CASSQVAGGGKTGELFF TGCGCCAGCAGCCAAGTCGCAGGGGGAGGAAAGACCGGGGAGCTGTTTTTT
TRBJ2-7 . TRBV7-9 . CASTSPSTGTYEQYF TGTGCCAGCACCTCCCCATCGACAGGAACCTACGAGCAGTACTTC
TRBJ1-5 TRBD1 TRBV5-1 once CASSQDRGSQPQHF TGCGCCAGCAGTCAGGACAGGGGTAGTCAGCCCCAGCATTTT
TRBJ2-3 . TRBV7-9 . CASSQGGRWGTDTQYF TGCGCCAGCAGCCAAGGAGGGCGTTGGGGCACAGATACGCAGTATTTT
TRBJ1-5 . TRBV6-5 . CASSQPPPYHQHF TGTGCCAGCAGTCAACCACCTCCTTATCACCAGCATTTT
TRBJ2-7 TRBD2 TRBV7-6 . CASSARTSGRYEQYF TGTGCCAGCAGCGCAAGGACTAGCGGGAGGTACGAGCAGTACTTC
TRBJ1-2 TRBD1 TRBV5-1 few CASTRTGSDYGYTF TGCGCCAGCACGCGGACAGGGTCGGACTATGGCTACACCTTC
TRBJ1-1 TRBD1 TRBV5-6 . CASSLADRGNTEAFF TGTGCCAGCAGCTTGGCCGACAGGGGGAACACTGAAGCTTTCTTT
TRBJ2-5 . TRBV7-3 . CASSLGAGETQYF TGTGCCAGCAGCTTAGGCGCAGGGGAGACCCAGTACTTC
TRBJ2-3 TRBD2 TRBV6-4 . CASSDGTSFSTDTQYF TGTGCCAGCAGTGACGGGACTAGCTTTAGCACAGATACGCAGTATTTT
TRBJ1-1 . TRBV14 few CASSQVDGTEAFF TGTGCCAGCAGCCAAGTAGACGGCACTGAAGCTTTCTTT
TRBJ1-5 . TRBV2 few CASSPYQYQPQHF TGTGCCAGCAGTCCATATCAGTATCAGCCCCAGCATTTT
TRBJ2-1 . TRBV6-6 . CASSYSRLRNEQFF TGTGCCAGCAGTTACTCTAGGCTTCGGAATGAGCAGTTCTTC